Sequencing of this TCR beta chain was carried out in a study of beta chain features in type 1 diabetes. Each population that was sorted was more than 98% pure. In regard to this clone: Other DNA sequences in this sample translate to the same CDR3.

The CDR3 is 15 residues long. The V end was cut by 2 bases, the J end by 0 bases, with 8 bases between. The germline V gene encodes CDR1 MNHEY and CDR2 SMNVEV (reference sequence). Sequencing targeted expressed TCRB transcripts, as all isolated RNA had been reverse transcribed. Repertoires were generated with immunoSEQ multiplex PCR, while TCRdb's copy carries only in-frame clones and drops some. The data contain about 320,000 clones, about 15% of them singletons. The rearrangement links TRBV27 to TRBJ1-5, with D possibly being TRBD1 (5 bases). The sample was central memory CD4+ T cells from blood. The receptor comes from a man aged 30 to 45 in good health. CDR3 amino acids: CASSLGQGSNQPQHF. CDR3 DNA sequence: TGTGCCAGCAGTTTAGGTCAGGGTAGCAATCAGCCCCAGCATTTT.